This TCR beta chain appears in the sequencing data of a study of metastatic and nonmetastatic thyroid tumors. The wider study: Samples came from malignant and benign thyroid patients, and repertoires were compared across blood and tumor or nodule tissue.

Germline-derived CDR1 and CDR2 are SGHNT and YYREEE (reference sequence). Trimming removed 1 base from V and 1 base from J, with 8 bases in between. CDR3 length: 14 residues. Nobody among the patients had been given any treatment before thyroid surgery. TCRdb reanalyzed the PCR reads with MiXCR. There are around 30,000 clones in the sample; 3.5% to 5% occur only once, and roughly a fifth lies in the top ten. This clone was seen many times. No antigen is known for it. Study-level results: Reported TCR beta diversity, measured in blood and tumor, was significantly higher for malignant thyroid tumors than for benign nodules.

The sequence derives from a female donor with papillary thyroid cancer or a benign thyroid nodule (not recorded which). Some clones in this sample may be carry-over from other donors' samples. The sequenced sample consisted of blood. The chain combines TRBV5-4 with TRBJ2-5; D might be TRBD1 (5 bases). CDR3 in DNA: TGTGCCAGCAGCTTGCAGGGAACCCAAGAGACCCAGTACTTC. It encodes CASSLQGTQETQYF.